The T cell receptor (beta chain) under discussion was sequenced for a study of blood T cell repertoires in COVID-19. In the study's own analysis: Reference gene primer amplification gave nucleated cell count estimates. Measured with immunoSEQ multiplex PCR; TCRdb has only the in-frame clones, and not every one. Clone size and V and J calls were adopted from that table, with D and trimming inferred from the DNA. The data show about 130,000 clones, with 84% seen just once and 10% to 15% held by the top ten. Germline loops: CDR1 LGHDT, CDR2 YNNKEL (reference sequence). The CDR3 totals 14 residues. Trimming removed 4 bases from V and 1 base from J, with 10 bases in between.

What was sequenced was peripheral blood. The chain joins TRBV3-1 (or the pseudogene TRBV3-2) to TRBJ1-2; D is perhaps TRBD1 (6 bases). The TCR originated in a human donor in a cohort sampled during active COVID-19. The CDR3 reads CASSPGHRNYGYTF. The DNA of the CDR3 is TGTGCCAGCAGCCCGGGACACCGTAACTATGGCTACACCTTC.